This T cell receptor beta chain stems from a study of vaccination and CD4 T cells after COVID-19. With the Oncomine TCR Beta short-read assay, DNA from cultured CD4+ T cells was sequenced. TCRdb recomputed calls from the PCR reads with MiXCR, one row per CDR3 protein. This sample yields more than 10,000 distinct CDR3 sequences, of which under 55% are seen a single time; roughly an eighth belongs to the top ten. Treatment defined: 10-day PBMC culture with coronavirus spike peptide pools or control peptides (ViraFEST assay). Trimming took off 1 base at V and 1 base at J, with 13 bases between the two ends. The CDR3 contains 16 residues. CDR1 and CDR2 (germline): LGHDT, YNNKEL (reference sequence). Points on this clonotype: Its antigen remains unidentified.

The gene calls are TRBV3-1 and TRBJ2-5, with D possibly being TRBD2 (5 bases). The specimen was CD4+ T cells from blood, cultured in vitro. The origin of this receptor is a human donor who had recovered from COVID-19. DNA for the CDR3: TGTGCCAGCAGCCAAGGCCTAGCAGCTGGCCAAGAGACCCAGTACTTC. Translating gives CASSQGLAAGQETQYF.